Listed below are T cell receptor beta chains from one sample, sequenced in a study of shared clonotypes between healthy human individuals. Assay: immunoSEQ multiplex PCR; the TCRdb copy retains only in-frame clones and omits some. The sample carries 2 million to 2.5 million clones, about 94% recorded once. Sequenced sample: naive CD4+ T cells sorted from blood. The receptors originated from a man between 18 and 29 years old in good health. Both conserved end residues are part of each CDR3. A D gene is named only where the DNA matches it firmly. Clone size appears in some rows only: once, few, many, or a class for an expanded clone.

d_gene	v_gene	j_gene	abundance	CDR3nt	CDR3aa
NA	TRBV6-1	TRBJ1-5	NA	TGTGCCAGCAGTGAGGCAGGGAGAAATCAGCCCCAGCATTTT	CASSEAGRNQPQHF
TRBD2	TRBV5-1	TRBJ2-7	NA	TGCGCCAGCAGCCCCGCCCCGAGTAGCGGGAGATTTGAAGGTTACTACGAGCAGTACTTC	CASSPAPSSGRFEGYYEQYF
NA	TRBV7-9	TRBJ1-4	NA	TGTGCCAGCAGTTGGGTACTGGAAGGAGGCGAAAAACTGTTTTTT	CASSWVLEGGEKLFF
NA	TRBV6-1	TRBJ1-6	NA	TGTGCCAGCAGTGAAACTGGGTTCAATTCACCCCTCCACTTT	CASSETGFNSPLHF
TRBD1	TRBV28	TRBJ1-2	NA	TGTGCCAGCAGTTTAACAGGGGGGAACTATGGCTACACCTTC	CASSLTGGNYGYTF
NA	TRBV5-1	TRBJ1-4	NA	TGCGCCAGCAGCCCCCCGGGTTTAAATGAAAAACTGTTTTTT	CASSPPGLNEKLFF
TRBD1	TRBV5-8	TRBJ1-6	once	TGTGCCAGCAGCAGGGGACAGGGGTTTTCCAATTCACCCCTCCACTTT	CASSRGQGFSNSPLHF
NA	TRBV28	TRBJ2-7	NA	TGTGCCAGCAGTCTGGGGACCTCCGGAGGGTACGAGCAGTACTTC	CASSLGTSGGYEQYF
TRBD1	TRBV5-4	TRBJ2-2	NA	TGTGCCAGCAGCTCGGGACAGGGAAACACCGGGGAGCTGTTTTTT	CASSSGQGNTGELFF
NA	TRBV5-1	TRBJ2-2	NA	TGCGCCAGCAGCTTGCGATCCTCCGGGACATTGAACACCGGGGAGCTGTTTTTT	CASSLRSSGTLNTGELFF
NA	TRBV28	TRBJ1-5	NA	TGTGCCAGCACTATGGGTGGTAACAATCAGCCCCAGCATTTT	CASTMGGNNQPQHF
NA	TRBV2	TRBJ2-7	NA	TGTGCCAGCAGTCCCGAAGCGGACCTAAGCTCCTACGAGCAGTACTTC	CASSPEADLSSYEQYF
TRBD2	TRBV18	TRBJ2-3	NA	TGTGCCAGCTCCCCGGGACTAGCGGCCACAGATACGCAGTATTTT	CASSPGLAATDTQYF
NA	TRBV6-5	TRBJ1-6	NA	TGTGCCAGCAGCCGAGGGTGGGGGGACGATTCACCCCTCCACTTT	CASSRGWGDDSPLHF
TRBD2	TRBV7-2	TRBJ2-3	NA	TGTGCCAGCAGCTTAAGTGGCGGGGGGGCCAATACGCAGTATTTT	CASSLSGGGANTQYF
NA	TRBV11-2	TRBJ2-7	NA	TGTGCCAGCAGCTTCCAGCCTCACCGGTCCGAGCAGTACTTC	CASSFQPHRSEQYF
NA	TRBV2	TRBJ1-2	NA	TGTGCCAACTCCCCGGGACGGGACTATGGCTACACCTTC	CANSPGRDYGYTF
NA	TRBV7-2	TRBJ2-3	once	TGTGCCAGCAGCCAGGGGCCAGGGGATACGCAGTATTTT	CASSQGPGDTQYF
NA	TRBV2	TRBJ1-6	once	TGTGCCAGCAGTCCGGCCGGCGCTCGGAATTCACCCCTCCACTTT	CASSPAGARNSPLHF
TRBD2	TRBV2	TRBJ2-1	once	TGTGCCAGCAGACCGGGACTAGCGGGAGGGCGCTCCTACAATGAGCAGTTCTTC	CASRPGLAGGRSYNEQFF
NA	TRBV6-5	TRBJ2-7	once	TGTGCCAGCAGTGCGACAGGCGGGGTGAGGGAGCAGTACTTC	CASSATGGVREQYF
NA	TRBV6-1	TRBJ2-1	NA	TGTGCCAGCAGTGATCAGGGTGGCAATGAGCAGTTCTTC	CASSDQGGNEQFF
NA	TRBV6-5	TRBJ2-2	NA	TGTGCCAGCAGTTACTCGGGCCCTCCGACCGGGGAGCTGTTTTTT	CASSYSGPPTGELFF